This passage covers 17 T cell receptor beta chains from one sample sequenced in a study of PD-1 blockade in classical Hodgkin lymphoma. The table came from immunoSEQ multiplex PCR; TCRdb's copy has only in-frame clones and leaves some out. The table lists 75,000 to 100,000 clones, roughly 76% of them singletons. All patients experienced relapse after autologous stem cell transplantation, and brentuximab vedotin exposure was variable. The specimen was peripheral blood mononuclear cells (PBMCs), collected before the second cycle of nivolumab. The receptors derive from a human donor with classical Hodgkin lymphoma.

This clone occurred a few times. The chain carries TRBV5-1 and TRBJ2-2; 8 nucleotides align to TRBD1. The CDR3 is made up of 15 amino acids. Germline values: CDR1 SGHRS, CDR2 YFSETQ. J gave up 3 bases and V 6 bases, and 7 bases lay outside the gene matches. CDR3: CASNEDRADTGELFF. CDR3 coding DNA: TGCGCCAGCAATGAGGACAGGGCCGACACCGGGGAGCTGTTTTTT.

The rearrangement uses TRBV10-2 and TRBJ2-1; 13 nucleotides agree with TRBD2. The CDR3 extends over 18 amino acids. J lost 1 base, V lost 10 bases, and 13 bases had no gene match. Per the germline V gene, CDR1 is WSHSY and CDR2 is SAAADI. The CDR3 bases are TGCGCCACCACCGCGACTAGCGGGAGGCAGGGATCCTACAATGAGCAGTTCTTC. Translating gives CATTATSGRQGSYNEQFF.

This sequence joins TRBV19 and TRBJ2-7, with 8 bases fitting TRBD1. This CDR3 contains 15 residues. Germline V gives CDR1 LNHDA, CDR2 SQIVND (reference sequence). V dropped 0 bases and J dropped 7; count of bases not matched to a gene: 8. CDR3 DNA: TGTGCCAGTAGTATAGATGCGAGACAGGGGATGGAGCAGTACTTC. This encodes CASSIDARQGMEQYF.

This clone ranks as large. This chain uses TRBV29-1 with TRBJ1-2, with TRBD1 as a possible D gene (5 bases). Germline V gives CDR1 SQVTM, CDR2 ANQGSEA. CDR3 length: 16 residues. V lost 7 bases and J lost 2, with 23 bases in between. The CDR3: CSAYTRQHGSNYGYTF. As DNA, the CDR3 is TGCAGCGCCTACACACGACAGCACGGCTCCAACTATGGCTACACCTTC.

The chain couples TRBV10-1 to TRBJ1-4; D perhaps matches TRBD1 (5 bases). The CDR3 consists of 13 residues. V dropped 6 bases and J dropped 8 bases, with 13 bases sitting between them. Per germline, CDR1 WNHNN and CDR2 SYGVQD (reference sequence). The CDR3 DNA is TGCGCCAGCAGAAGGGACCTGGGCGAAAAACTGTTTTTT. Amino acids: CASRRDLGEKLFF.

The rearrangement uses TRBV28 and TRBJ2-3; D remains ambiguous. Trimming removed 2 bases at V and 2 bases at J, with 2 bases between. The V gene's germline CDR1 is MDHEN and CDR2 SYDVKM. The CDR3 extends over 12 amino acids. The CDR3, as DNA: TGTGCCAGCAGTTTAACCACAGATACGCAGTATTTT. Translation gives CASSLTTDTQYF.

The J gene is TRBJ2-5, the V gene TRBV5-5; no clear D gene. Deletions cut 4 bases from V and 2 bases from J, with 18 bases between. Germline lookup yields CDR1 SGHKS and CDR2 YYEKEE (reference sequence). The CDR3 covers 16 residues. The chain's CDR3 is CASSRSQAEAQETQYF. The CDR3 nucleotides read TGTGCCAGCAGCCGAAGCCAGGCAGAGGCACAAGAGACCCAGTACTTC.

The V and J genes are TRBV7-2 and TRBJ2-5, with D uncertain. The CDR3 runs to 14 residues. Trimming cost V 4 bases and J 4 bases, with 13 bases left between them. In germline, CDR1 is SGHTA, CDR2 FQGNSA. CDR3 nucleotide sequence: TGTGCCAGCAGCTCCTCGACCCTGGGAGAGACCCAGTACTTC. This codes for CASSSSTLGETQYF.

The chain combines TRBV5-8 with TRBJ1-4, with D perhaps TRBD1 (5 bases). The CDR3 covers 14 residues. The germline V and J ends were trimmed by 0 bases and 4 bases, with 7 bases remaining between them. Germline CDR1 and CDR2: SGHTS and YDEGEE. This CDR3 is CASSLGQFNEKLFF. The CDR3 region has the DNA TGTGCCAGCAGCTTGGGACAGTTTAATGAAAAACTGTTTTTT.

This chain uses TRBV27 with TRBJ2-1, with D uncertain. In germline, CDR1 is MNHEY, CDR2 SMNVEV (reference sequence). CDR3 length equals 15 residues. The V end lost 8 bases, the J end lost 2 bases, and 16 bases lay between the germline ends. The CDR3 region is CASGEQLVAYNEQFF. In DNA form, the CDR3 reads TGTGCCAGCGGGGAACAGTTAGTGGCCTACAATGAGCAGTTCTTC.

V is TRBV18 and J is TRBJ2-5; perhaps D is TRBD1 or TRBD2 (5 bases each). The CDR3 covers 15 residues. Germline V gives CDR1 KGHSH, CDR2 LQKENI. Trimming removed 0 bases at V and 5 bases at J, with 13 bases between. CDR3 region: CASSPPRGIGETQYF. CDR3 DNA sequence: TGTGCCAGCTCACCACCGAGGGGTATTGGGGAGACCCAGTACTTC.

V usage is TRBV5-1 and J usage is TRBJ2-7; D uncertain. The germline V and J ends were trimmed by 1 base and 4 bases, with 9 bases remaining between them. Looked up from germline, CDR1 is SGHRS and CDR2 is YFSETQ. The CDR3 totals 13 residues. The CDR3 DNA sequence: TGCGCCAGCAGCTTGTCTCGGCATTACGAGCAGTACTTC. Translating it yields CASSLSRHYEQYF.

The CDR3, as DNA: TGTGCCAGCAGTCGCAGCGGGAGGGCCGGCAATGAGCAGTTCTTC. It translates to CASSRSGRAGNEQFF. The rearrangement uses TRBV2 and TRBJ2-1, with 10 bases matching TRBD2. Trimming took 5 bases from V and 6 from J; bases not matched to a gene: 7. CDR1 and CDR2 from the germline V gene are SNHLY and FYNNEI. This CDR3 is built from 15 residues.

The chain recombines TRBV5-1 with TRBJ2-3; 7 bases agree with TRBD2. The germline V gene encodes CDR1 SGHRS and CDR2 YFSETQ. The CDR3 extends over 16 amino acids. J gave up 0 bases and V 4 bases, and 8 bases lay outside the gene matches. This chain's CDR3 is CASSSSLSGSTDTQYF. The DNA of the CDR3 is TGCGCCAGCAGCAGCAGCCTTAGCGGGAGCACAGATACGCAGTATTTT.

The J gene is TRBJ1-1, the V gene TRBV6-5, with 8 bases identical to TRBD1. CDR1 and CDR2 (germline): MNHEY, SVGAGI. V lost 6 bases, J lost 3 bases, and 6 bases stayed unmatched. The CDR3 contains 14 residues. CDR3 loop: CASSRQGRDTEAFF. DNA for the CDR3: TGTGCCAGCAGCCGACAGGGGCGGGACACTGAAGCTTTCTTT.

The chain combines TRBV5-1 with TRBJ2-1; tentatively, D is TRBD2 (5 bases). Trimming cost V 7 bases and J 0 bases, with 8 bases left between them. Germline V gene sequence: CDR1 SGHRS, CDR2 YFSETQ. This CDR3 contains 13 residues. This chain's CDR3 is CASSAGSYNEQFF. The CDR3 nucleotides are TGCGCCAGCTCTGCGGGCTCCTACAATGAGCAGTTCTTC.

The chain uses TRBV28 and TRBJ1-2, with 9 bases that match TRBD1. The germline V gene encodes CDR1 MDHEN and CDR2 SYDVKM. This CDR3 is built from 14 residues. V was clipped by 5 bases and J by 3 bases; unmatched bases: 4. The CDR3 DNA follows: TGTGCCAGCAGTCGGACAGGGGCCCACTATGGCTACACCTTC. Its translation is CASSRTGAHYGYTF.